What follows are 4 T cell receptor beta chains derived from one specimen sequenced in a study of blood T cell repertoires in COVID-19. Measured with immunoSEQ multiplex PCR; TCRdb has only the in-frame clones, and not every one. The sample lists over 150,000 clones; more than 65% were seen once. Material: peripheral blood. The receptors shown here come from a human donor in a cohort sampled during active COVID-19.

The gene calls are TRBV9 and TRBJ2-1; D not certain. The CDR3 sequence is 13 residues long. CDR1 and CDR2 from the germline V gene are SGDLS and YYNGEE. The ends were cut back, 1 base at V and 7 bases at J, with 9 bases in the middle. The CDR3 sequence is CASSVSGGNEQFF. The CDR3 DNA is TGTGCCAGCAGCGTATCAGGTGGGAATGAGCAGTTCTTC. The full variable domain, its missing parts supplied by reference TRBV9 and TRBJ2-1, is DSGVTQTPKHLITATGQRVTLRCSPRSGDLSVYWYQQSLDQGLQFLIQYYNGEERAKGNILERFSAQQFPDLHSELNLSSLELGDSALYFCASSVSGGNEQFFGPGTRLTVL.

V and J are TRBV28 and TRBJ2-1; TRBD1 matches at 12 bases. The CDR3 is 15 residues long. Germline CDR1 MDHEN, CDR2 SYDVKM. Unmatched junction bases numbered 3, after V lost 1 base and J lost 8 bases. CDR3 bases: TGTGCCAGCAGTTTATTAGGGACAGGGGGCGATGAGCAGTTCTTC. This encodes CASSLLGTGGDEQFF.

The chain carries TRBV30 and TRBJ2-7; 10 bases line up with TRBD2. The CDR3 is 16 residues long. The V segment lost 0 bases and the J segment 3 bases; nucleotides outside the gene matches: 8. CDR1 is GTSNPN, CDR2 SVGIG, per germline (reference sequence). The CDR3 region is CAWSVLAGPIIYEQYF. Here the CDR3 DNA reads TGTGCCTGGAGTGTACTAGCGGGACCCATCATCTACGAGCAGTACTTC. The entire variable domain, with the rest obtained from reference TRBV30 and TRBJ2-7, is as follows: SQTIHQWPATLVQPVGSPLSLECTVEGTSNPNLYWYRQAAGRGLQLLFYSVGIGQISSEVPQNLSASRPQDRQFILSSKKLLLSDSGFYLCAWSVLAGPIIYEQYFGPGTRLTVT.

The CDR3 is CASSLEVTGGSGQYF. CDR3 DNA sequence: TGCGCCAGCAGCTTGGAGGTGACAGGGGGCTCAGGGCAGTACTTC. The rearrangement joins TRBV5-1 to TRBJ2-7, with TRBD1 matching over 10 bases. With V trimmed by 0 bases and J by 9 bases, 9 bases remained unmatched. CDR1 is SGHRS and CDR2 is YFSETQ in the germline V gene. The CDR3 loop spans 15 amino acids.